This T cell receptor (beta chain) was identified during a study of type 1 and type 2 diabetes patients. Concerning this clonotype: Antigen specificity is unknown.

General study results and limits: Type 2 diabetes and control samples shared highly correlated V and J usage, averaging roughly 0.97.

Between the trimmed V and J ends, which lost 2 bases and 5 bases, there was a span of 9 bases. Germline CDR1 reads SGHTA; CDR2 reads FQGNSA. The CDR3 is made up of 14 amino acids. The PCR template was genomic DNA. A primer set of 30 forward and 13 reverse primers amplified the CDR3. TCRdb passed the multiplex PCR reads through MiXCR, listing each CDR3 protein once. The table has 270,000 or so distinct CDR3 sequences, approximately 45% seen once; the top ten hold roughly 13%. V gene TRBV7-2 combines with J gene TRBJ1-4; D remains unclear. This receptor was obtained from a man aged 18 to 35 with type 2 diabetes. Input material: peripheral blood mononuclear cells (PBMCs). In DNA, the CDR3 is TGTGCCAGCAGCTTACGTCAGTCAAATGAAAAACTGTTTTTT. It encodes CASSLRQSNEKLFF.